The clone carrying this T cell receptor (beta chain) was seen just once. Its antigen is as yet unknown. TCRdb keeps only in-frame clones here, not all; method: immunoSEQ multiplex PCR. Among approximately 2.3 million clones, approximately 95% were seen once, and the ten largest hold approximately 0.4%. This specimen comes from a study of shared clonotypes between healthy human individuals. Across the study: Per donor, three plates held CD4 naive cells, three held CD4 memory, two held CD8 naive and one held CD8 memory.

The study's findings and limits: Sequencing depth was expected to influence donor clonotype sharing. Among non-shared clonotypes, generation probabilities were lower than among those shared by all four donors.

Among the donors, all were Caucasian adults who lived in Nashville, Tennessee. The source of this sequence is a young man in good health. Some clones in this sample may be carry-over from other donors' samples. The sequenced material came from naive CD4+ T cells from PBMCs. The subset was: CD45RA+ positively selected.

In DNA form, the CDR3 reads TGTGCCAGCAGGAAGCATCCGAGCCCTCGGGGGGCCAAAAACATTCAGTACTTC. This codes for CASRKHPSPRGAKNIQYF. The chain uses TRBV28 and TRBJ2-4; possibly TRBD2 for D (6 bases). Trimming took off 6 bases at V and 1 base at J, with 22 bases between the two ends. The CDR3 has 18 residues. The germline V gene has CDR1 MDHEN and CDR2 SYDVKM.